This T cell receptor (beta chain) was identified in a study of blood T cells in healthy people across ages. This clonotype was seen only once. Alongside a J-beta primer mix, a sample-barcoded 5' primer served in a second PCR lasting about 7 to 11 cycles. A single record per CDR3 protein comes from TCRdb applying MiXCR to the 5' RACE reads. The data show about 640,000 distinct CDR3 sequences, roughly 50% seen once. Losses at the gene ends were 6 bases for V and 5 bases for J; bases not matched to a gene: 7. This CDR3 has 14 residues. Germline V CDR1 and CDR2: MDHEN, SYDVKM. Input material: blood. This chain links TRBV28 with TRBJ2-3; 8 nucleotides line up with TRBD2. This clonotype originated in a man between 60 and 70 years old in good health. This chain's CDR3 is CASRSGGGEDTQYF. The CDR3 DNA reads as TGTGCCAGCAGATCCGGGGGGGGAGAAGATACGCAGTATTTT. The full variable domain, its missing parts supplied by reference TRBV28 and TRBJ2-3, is DVKVTQSSRYLVKRTGEKVFLECVQDMDHENMFWYRQDPGLGLRLIYFSYDVKMKEKGDIPEGYSVSREKKERFSLILESASTNQTSMYLCASRSGGGEDTQYFGPGTRLTVL.